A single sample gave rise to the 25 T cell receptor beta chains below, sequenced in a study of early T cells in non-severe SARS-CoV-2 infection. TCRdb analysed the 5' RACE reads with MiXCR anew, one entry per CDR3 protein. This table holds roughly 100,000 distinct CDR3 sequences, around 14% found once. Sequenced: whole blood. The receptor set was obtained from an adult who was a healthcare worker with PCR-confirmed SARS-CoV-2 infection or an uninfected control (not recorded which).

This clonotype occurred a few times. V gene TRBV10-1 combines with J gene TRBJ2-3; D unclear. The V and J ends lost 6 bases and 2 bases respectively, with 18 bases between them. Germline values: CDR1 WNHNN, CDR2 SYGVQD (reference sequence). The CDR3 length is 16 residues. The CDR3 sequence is CASSPTPANPTDTQYF. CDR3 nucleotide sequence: TGCGCCAGCAGCCCGACCCCGGCTAACCCCACAGATACGCAGTATTTT.

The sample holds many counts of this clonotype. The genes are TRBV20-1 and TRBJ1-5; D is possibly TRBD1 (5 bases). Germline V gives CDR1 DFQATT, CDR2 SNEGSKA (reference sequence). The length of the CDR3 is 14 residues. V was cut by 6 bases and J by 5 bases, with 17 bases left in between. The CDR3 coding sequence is TGCAGTGCCACCCACCGGGACCCCGATCAGCCCCAGCATTTT. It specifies CSATHRDPDQPQHF.

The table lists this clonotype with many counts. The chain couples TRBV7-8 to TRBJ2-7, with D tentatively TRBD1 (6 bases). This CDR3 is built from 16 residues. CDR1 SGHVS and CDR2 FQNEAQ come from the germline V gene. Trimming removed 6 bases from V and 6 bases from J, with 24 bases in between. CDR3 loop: CASSALTQGSGREQYF. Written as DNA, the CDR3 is TGTGCCAGCAGTGCCCTAACACAGGGTTCGGGGCGCGAGCAGTACTTC.

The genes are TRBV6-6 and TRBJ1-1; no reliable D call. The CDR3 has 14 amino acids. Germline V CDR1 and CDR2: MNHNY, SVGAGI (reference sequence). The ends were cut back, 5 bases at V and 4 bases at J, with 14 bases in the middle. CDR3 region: CASSPTGRTTEAFF. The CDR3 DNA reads TGTGCCAGCAGTCCTACGGGGAGGACCACTGAAGCTTTCTTT.

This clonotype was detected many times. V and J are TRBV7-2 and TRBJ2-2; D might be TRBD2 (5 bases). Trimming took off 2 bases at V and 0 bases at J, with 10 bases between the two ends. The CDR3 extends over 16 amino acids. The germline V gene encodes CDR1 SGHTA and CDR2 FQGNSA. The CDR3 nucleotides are TGTGCCAGCAGCTTACAATACGGGACGAACACCGGGGAGCTGTTTTTT. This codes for CASSLQYGTNTGELFF.

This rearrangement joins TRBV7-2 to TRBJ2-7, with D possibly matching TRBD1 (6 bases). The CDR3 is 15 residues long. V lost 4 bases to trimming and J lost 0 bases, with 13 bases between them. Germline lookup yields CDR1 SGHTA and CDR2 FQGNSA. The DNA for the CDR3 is TGTGCCAGCAGCTCCCGGACAGCCAACTCCTACGAGCAGTACTTC. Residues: CASSSRTANSYEQYF.

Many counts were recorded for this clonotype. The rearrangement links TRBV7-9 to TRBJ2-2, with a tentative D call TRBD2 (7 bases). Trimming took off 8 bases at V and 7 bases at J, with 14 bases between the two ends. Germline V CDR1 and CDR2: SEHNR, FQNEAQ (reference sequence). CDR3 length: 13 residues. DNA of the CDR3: TGTGCCAGCGGCGGGGGCTCGTACGGGGAGCTGTTTTTT. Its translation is CASGGGSYGELFF. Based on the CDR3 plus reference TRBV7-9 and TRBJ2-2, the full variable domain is DTGVSQNPRHKITKRGQNVTFRCDPISEHNRLYWYRQTLGQGPEFLTYFQNEAQLEKSRLLSDRFSAERPKGSFSTLEIQRTEQGDSAMYLCASGGGSYGELFFGEGSRLTVL.

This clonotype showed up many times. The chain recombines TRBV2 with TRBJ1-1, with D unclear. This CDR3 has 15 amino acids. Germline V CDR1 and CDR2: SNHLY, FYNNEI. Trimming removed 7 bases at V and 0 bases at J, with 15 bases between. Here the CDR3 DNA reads TGTGCCAGCAACCCGCGACGGAATATGAACACTGAAGCTTTCTTT. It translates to CASNPRRNMNTEAFF.

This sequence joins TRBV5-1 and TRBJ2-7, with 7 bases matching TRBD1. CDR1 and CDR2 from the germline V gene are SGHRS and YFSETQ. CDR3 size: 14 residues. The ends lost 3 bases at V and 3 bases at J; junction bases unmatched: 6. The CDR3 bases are TGCGCCAGCAGCTGGACAGGTTCGAACTACGAGCAGTACTTC. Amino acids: CASSWTGSNYEQYF.

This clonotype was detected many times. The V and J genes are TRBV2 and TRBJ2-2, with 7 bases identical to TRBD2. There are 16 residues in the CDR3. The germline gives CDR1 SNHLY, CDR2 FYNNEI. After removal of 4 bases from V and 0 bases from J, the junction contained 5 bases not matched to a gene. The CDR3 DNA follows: TGTGCCAGCAGTGGGCCTAGCGGCCCGAACACCGGGGAGCTGTTTTTT. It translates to CASSGPSGPNTGELFF.

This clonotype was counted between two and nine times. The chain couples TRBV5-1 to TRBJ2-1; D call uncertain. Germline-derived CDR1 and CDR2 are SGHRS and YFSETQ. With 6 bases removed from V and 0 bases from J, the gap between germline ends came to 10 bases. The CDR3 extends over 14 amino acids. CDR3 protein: CASKPASSYNEQFF. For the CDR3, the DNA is TGCGCCAGCAAACCGGCTAGCTCCTACAATGAGCAGTTCTTC.

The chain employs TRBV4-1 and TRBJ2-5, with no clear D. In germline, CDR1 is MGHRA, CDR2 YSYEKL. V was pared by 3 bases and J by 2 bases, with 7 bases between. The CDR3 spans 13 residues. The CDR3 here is CASSHTLQETQYF. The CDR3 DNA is TGCGCCAGCAGCCATACGTTACAAGAGACCCAGTACTTC.

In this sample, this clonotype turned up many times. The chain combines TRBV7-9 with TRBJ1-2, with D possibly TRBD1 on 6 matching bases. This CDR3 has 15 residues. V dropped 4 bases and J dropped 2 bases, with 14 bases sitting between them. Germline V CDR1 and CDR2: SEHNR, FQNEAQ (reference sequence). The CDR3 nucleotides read TGTGCCAGCAGCTCCGAAAGGGGGAAAAACTATGGCTACACCTTC. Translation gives CASSSERGKNYGYTF.

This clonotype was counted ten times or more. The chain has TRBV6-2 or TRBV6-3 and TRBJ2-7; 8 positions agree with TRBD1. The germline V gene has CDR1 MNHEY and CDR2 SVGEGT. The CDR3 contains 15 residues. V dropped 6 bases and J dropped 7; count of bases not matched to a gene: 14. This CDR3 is CASRYQGAGMSEQYF. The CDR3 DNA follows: TGTGCCAGCAGATACCAGGGGGCTGGCATGTCGGAGCAGTACTTC.

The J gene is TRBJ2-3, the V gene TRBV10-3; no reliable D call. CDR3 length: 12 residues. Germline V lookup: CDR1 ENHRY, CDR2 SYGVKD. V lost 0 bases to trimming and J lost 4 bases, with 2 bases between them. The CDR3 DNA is TGTGCCATCAGTGAGTCCGCAGATACGCAGTATTTT. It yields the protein CAISESADTQYF.

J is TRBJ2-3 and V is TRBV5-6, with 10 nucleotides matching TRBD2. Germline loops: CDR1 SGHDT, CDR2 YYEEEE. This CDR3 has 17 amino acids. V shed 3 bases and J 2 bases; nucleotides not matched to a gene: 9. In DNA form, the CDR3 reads TGTGCCAGCAGCTACTTTAGCGGGGGGCCGAACACAGATACGCAGTATTTT. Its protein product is CASSYFSGGPNTDTQYF.

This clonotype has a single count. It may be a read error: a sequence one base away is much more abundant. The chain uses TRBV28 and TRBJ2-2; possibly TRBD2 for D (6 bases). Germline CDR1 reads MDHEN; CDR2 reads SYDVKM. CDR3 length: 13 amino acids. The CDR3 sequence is CTSGGGYTGELFF. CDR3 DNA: TGTACCAGCGGTGGGGGGTACACCGGGGAGCTGTTTTTT.

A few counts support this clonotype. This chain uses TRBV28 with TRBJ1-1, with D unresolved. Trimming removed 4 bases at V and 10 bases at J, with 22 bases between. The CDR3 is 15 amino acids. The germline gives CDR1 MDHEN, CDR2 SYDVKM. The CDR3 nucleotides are TGTGCCAGCAGTTCCCTTTTTACCGGGTTATTTGGAGCTTTCTTT. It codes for CASSSLFTGLFGAFF.

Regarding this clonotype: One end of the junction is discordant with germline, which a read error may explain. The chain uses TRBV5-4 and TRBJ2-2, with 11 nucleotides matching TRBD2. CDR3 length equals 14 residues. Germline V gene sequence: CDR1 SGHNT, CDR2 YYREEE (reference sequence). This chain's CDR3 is CASSSTSGVGELFF. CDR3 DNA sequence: TGTGCCAGCAGCTCGACTAGCGGGGTCGGGGAGCTTTTTTTT.

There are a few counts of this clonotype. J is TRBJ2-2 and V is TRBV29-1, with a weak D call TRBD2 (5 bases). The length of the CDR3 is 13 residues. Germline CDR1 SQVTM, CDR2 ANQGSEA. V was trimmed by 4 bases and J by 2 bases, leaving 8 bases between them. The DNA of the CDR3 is TGCAGCGTTGTTCCGGGAAACACCGGGGAGCTGTTTTTT. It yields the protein CSVVPGNTGELFF.

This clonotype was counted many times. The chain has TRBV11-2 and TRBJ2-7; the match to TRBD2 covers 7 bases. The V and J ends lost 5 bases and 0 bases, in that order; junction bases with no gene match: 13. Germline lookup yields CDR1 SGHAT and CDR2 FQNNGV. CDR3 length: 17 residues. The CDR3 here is CASSPKGMGGGSYEQYF. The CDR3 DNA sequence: TGTGCCAGCAGCCCAAAAGGGATGGGCGGGGGCTCCTACGAGCAGTACTTC.

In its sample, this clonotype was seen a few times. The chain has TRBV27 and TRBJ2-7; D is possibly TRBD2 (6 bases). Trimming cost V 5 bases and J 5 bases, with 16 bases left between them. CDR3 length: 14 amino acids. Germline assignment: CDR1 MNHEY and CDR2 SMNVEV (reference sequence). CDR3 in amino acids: CASSKLQGGHEQYF. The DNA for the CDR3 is TGTGCCAGCAGTAAATTGCAGGGAGGCCACGAGCAGTACTTC.

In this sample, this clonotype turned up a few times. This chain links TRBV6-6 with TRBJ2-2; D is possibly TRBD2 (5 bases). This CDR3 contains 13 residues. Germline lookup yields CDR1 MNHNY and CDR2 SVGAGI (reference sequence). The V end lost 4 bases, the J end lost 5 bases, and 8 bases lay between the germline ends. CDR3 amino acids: CASSSPGTGELFF. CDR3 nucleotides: TGTGCCAGCAGTTCCCCGGGGACCGGGGAGCTGTTTTTT.

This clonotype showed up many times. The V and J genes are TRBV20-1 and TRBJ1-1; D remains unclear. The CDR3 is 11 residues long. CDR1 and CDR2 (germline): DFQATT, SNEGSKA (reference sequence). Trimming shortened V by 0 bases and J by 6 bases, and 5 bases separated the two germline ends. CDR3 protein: CSARDLAEAFF. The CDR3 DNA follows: TGCAGTGCTAGAGATTTAGCTGAAGCTTTCTTT.

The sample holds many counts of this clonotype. CDR3 sequence (DNA): TGTGCCAGCAGCCCAAGCGGGGGGGGTGAGCAGTACTTC. Translating gives CASSPSGGGEQYF. This rearrangement joins TRBV3-1 to TRBJ2-7; 10 positions agree with TRBD2. Germline CDR1 LGHDT, CDR2 YNNKEL (reference sequence). The CDR3 has 13 amino acids. Trimming took 4 bases from V and 7 from J; bases not matched to a gene: 4.